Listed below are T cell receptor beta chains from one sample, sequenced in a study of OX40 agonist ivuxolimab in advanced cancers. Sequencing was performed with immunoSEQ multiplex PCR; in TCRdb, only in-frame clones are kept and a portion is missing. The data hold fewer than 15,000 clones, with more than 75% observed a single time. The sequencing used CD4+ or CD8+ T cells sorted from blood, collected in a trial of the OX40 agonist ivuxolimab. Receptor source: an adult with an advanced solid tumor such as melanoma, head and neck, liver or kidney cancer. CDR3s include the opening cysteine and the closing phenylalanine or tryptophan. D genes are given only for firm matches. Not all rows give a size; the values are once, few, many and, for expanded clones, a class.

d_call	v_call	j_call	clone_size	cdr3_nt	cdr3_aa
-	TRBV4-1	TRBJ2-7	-	TGCGCCAGCAGCCAAGCCAGACCCCACGAGCAGTACTTC	CASSQARPHEQYF
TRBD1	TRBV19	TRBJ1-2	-	TGTGCCAGGACTAAAACAGGGGGTCCCTTCTATGGCTACACCTTC	CARTKTGGPFYGYTF
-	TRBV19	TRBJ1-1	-	TGTGCCAGTAGTTCGAGACAGGAACTGTCTCGGGGCACTGAAGCTTTCTTT	CASSSRQELSRGTEAFF
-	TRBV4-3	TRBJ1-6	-	TGCGCCAGCAGCCAAGCTGGACGGAATAATTCACCCCTCCACTTT	CASSQAGRNNSPLHF
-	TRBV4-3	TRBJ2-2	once	TGCGCCAGCAGCCCAGAGGAGATGAACACCGGGGAGCTGTTTTTT	CASSPEEMNTGELFF
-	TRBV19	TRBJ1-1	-	TGTGCCAGTAGCCAATTCACTGAAGCTTTCTTT	CASSQFTEAFF
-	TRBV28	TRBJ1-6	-	TGTGCCAGCAGTTTGGGTGGCAGGGTGGACTTT	CASSLGGRVDF
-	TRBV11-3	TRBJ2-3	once	TGTGCCAGCAGCTTAGTCCAGGGCCCAGATACGCAGTATTTT	CASSLVQGPDTQYF
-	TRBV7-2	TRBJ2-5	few	TGTGCCAGCAGCGTCACACCGGGGGCTCTTATAGAGACCCAGTACTTC	CASSVTPGALIETQYF
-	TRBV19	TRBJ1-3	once	TGTGCCAGCACTCTCCACGCTGGAAACACCATATATTTT	CASTLHAGNTIYF
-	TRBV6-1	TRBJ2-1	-	TGTGCCAGCAGTGAAGAGGAATACGTCGAGGATGAGCAGTTCTTC	CASSEEEYVEDEQFF
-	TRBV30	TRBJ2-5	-	TGTGCCTGGACGGGACTTTTCGGGGAGACCCAGTACTTC	CAWTGLFGETQYF
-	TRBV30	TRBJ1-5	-	TGTGCCTGGAGTGTAGGGGGTAATCAGCCCCAGCATTTT	CAWSVGGNQPQHF
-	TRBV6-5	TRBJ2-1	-	TGTGCCAGCAGTTACGTGCCCGGGAAGCAGTTCTTC	CASSYVPGKQFF
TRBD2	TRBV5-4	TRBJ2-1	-	TGTGCCAGCAGCTTGGGTATTAGCGGGAGGGCCGGCTCCTACAATGAGCAGTTCTTC	CASSLGISGRAGSYNEQFF
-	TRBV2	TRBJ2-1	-	TGTGCCAGCAGAAACAATGAGCAGTTCTTC	CASRNNEQFF
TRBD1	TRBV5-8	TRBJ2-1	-	TGTGCCAGCAACAACAGGGGGAGCTCCTACAATGAGCAGTTCTTC	CASNNRGSSYNEQFF
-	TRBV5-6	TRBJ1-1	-	TGTGCCAGCAGCTCTTTGGGGGCTGAAGCTTTCTTT	CASSSLGAEAFF
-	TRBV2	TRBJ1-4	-	TGTGCCAGCAGGCCCTCGTTCAGGTCCGAAAAACTGTTTTTT	CASRPSFRSEKLFF
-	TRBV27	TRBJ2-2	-	TGTGCCAGCAGTTTACAGCCGGGGCCACACACCGGGGAGCTGTTTTTT	CASSLQPGPHTGELFF
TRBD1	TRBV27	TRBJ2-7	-	TGTGCCAGCAGTGTGGGGACAGGGTGGTACGAGCAGTACTTC	CASSVGTGWYEQYF
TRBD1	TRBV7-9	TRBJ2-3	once	TGTGCCAGCAGCATCGGGACAGCAGTTTACACAGATACGCAGTATTTT	CASSIGTAVYTDTQYF
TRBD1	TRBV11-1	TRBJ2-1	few	TGTGCCAGCAGCGAGACAGGGTCTGATGAGCAGTTCTTC	CASSETGSDEQFF
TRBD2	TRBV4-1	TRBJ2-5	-	TGCGCCAGCAGCCAAGTACTAGCGGGCGAAGAGACCCAGTACTTC	CASSQVLAGEETQYF
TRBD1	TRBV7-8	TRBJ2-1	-	TGTGCCAGCAGCTATACCGGGACAGGCACCTCCTACAATGAGCAGTTCTTC	CASSYTGTGTSYNEQFF
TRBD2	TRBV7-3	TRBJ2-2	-	TGTGCCAGCAGCCGATTCCTAGCGGGGGGGACCCCCGGGGCCGGGGAGCTGTTTTTT	CASSRFLAGGTPGAGELFF
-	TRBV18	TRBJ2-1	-	TGTGCCAGCTCACCACTAGGAGGGGACAATGAGCAGTTCTTC	CASSPLGGDNEQFF
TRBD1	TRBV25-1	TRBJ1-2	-	TGTGCCAGCAGCGAAACAGGGGGCAATGGCTACACCTTC	CASSETGGNGYTF
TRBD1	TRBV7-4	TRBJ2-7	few	TGTGCCAGCAGCCCGGACAGGGGGCTTGACGAGCAGTACTTC	CASSPDRGLDEQYF
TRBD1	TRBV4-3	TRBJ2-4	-	TGCGCCAGCAGCCAGGACAGGACCCTAGCCAAAAACATTCAGTACTTC	CASSQDRTLAKNIQYF
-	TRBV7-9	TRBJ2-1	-	TGTGCCAGCAGCCTTAACAATGAGCAGTTCTTC	CASSLNNEQFF
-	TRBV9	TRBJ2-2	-	TGTGCCAGCAGCGTAGCCATGGGCGCGGTCACCGGGGAGCTGTTTTTT	CASSVAMGAVTGELFF
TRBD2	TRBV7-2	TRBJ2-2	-	TGTGCCAGCAGCTTAGCTCTAGCGGGGGGTCCTGGCACCGGGGAGCTGTTTTTT	CASSLALAGGPGTGELFF
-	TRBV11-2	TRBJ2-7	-	TGTGCCAGCAGCGCCCTCGCAGAGCTCCACGAGCAGTACTTC	CASSALAELHEQYF
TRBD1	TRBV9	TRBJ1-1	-	TGTGCCAGCAGCGACTACAGGGGACTCGAAGCTTTCTTT	CASSDYRGLEAFF
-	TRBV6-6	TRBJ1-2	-	TGTGCCAGCAGTTACGGACAGAGATTGAACACCTTC	CASSYGQRLNTF
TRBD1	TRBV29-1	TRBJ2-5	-	TGCAGCGTTGACGGGACAGGGGATTCTGGTGAAGAGACCCAGTACTTC	CSVDGTGDSGEETQYF
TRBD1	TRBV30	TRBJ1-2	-	TGTGCCTGGAGTGGAAAGACAGGGAGCTATGGCTACACCTTC	CAWSGKTGSYGYTF
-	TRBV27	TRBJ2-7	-	TGTGCCAGCAGGGGATTAGAGAGATACGAGCAGTACTTC	CASRGLERYEQYF